These T cell receptor beta chains were read from a single sample in a study of memory CD4+ T cells and cytomegalovirus serostatus. Only in-frame clones appear in the TCRdb table, and some are missing; sequencing was by immunoSEQ multiplex PCR. The data show 50,000 or so clones, around 83% seen once. Material: memory CD4+ T cells from blood. The receptors were sampled from an adult in good health and CMV-seropositive. The CDR3 runs from the conserved cysteine through the conserved F or W. The D gene is left open where the match is weak. Expanded clones are given a class, and other clones once, few, many or no size at all.

.,TRBV11-2,TRBJ2-3,.,11,CASSLGDTQYF,TGTGCCAGCAGCCTCGGAGATACGCAGTATTTT
.,TRBV5-4,TRBJ2-2,.,15,CASSYEGRNTGELFF,TGTGCCAGCAGTTATGAGGGGAGAAACACCGGGGAGCTGTTTTTT
.,TRBV7-2,TRBJ1-1,.,13,CASSLGPSTEAFF,TGTGCCAGCAGCTTAGGTCCCAGCACTGAAGCTTTCTTT
.,TRBV25-1,TRBJ1-1,.,16,CASSAPRGGLDTEAFF,TGTGCCAGCAGTGCCCCCAGAGGGGGGTTGGACACTGAAGCTTTCTTT
once,TRBV7-9,TRBJ2-1,.,13,CASSLARYNEQFF,TGTGCCAGCAGCTTAGCGCGCTACAATGAGCAGTTCTTC
.,TRBV4-2,TRBJ2-1,.,16,CASSQDLLGASGPGVF,TGTGCCAGCAGCCAAGATCTGCTAGGGGCTAGCGGCCCAGGGGTCTTC
.,TRBV29-1,TRBJ2-7,TRBD1,13,CSVEWQGVREQYF,TGCAGCGTTGAATGGCAGGGGGTTAGGGAGCAGTACTTC
.,TRBV13,TRBJ1-2,.,14,CASRRQGASFGYTF,TGTGCCAGCAGACGTCAAGGGGCTAGCTTCGGCTACACCTTC
.,TRBV19,TRBJ1-2,.,16,CASASLGETRVDGYTF,TGTGCCAGCGCGAGCCTCGGGGAGACCAGAGTGGATGGCTACACCTTC
once,TRBV6-5,TRBJ2-5,TRBD2,15,CASSPGLARMETQYF,TGTGCCAGCAGCCCCGGACTAGCGCGAATGGAGACCCAGTACTTC
.,TRBV7-9,TRBJ2-7,.,16,CASSPPWTKFSYEQYF,TGTGCCAGCAGCCCGCCTTGGACTAAATTCTCCTACGAGCAGTACTTC
few,TRBV4-3,TRBJ2-7,.,16,CASSRFRASEAYEQYF,TGCGCCAGCAGCCGCTTTAGGGCTAGCGAGGCCTACGAGCAGTACTTC